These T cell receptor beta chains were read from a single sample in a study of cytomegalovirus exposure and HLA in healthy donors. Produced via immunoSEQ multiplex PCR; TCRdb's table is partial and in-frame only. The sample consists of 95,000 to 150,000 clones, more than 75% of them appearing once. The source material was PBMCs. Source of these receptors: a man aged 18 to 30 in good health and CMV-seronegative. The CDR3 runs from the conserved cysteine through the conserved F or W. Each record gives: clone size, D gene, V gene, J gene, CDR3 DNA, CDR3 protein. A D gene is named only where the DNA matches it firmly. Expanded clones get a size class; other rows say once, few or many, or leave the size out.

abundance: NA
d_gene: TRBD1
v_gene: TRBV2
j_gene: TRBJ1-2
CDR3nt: TGTGCCAGCAAGGCCGACAGGGTGGACTATGGCTACACCTTC
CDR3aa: CASKADRVDYGYTF

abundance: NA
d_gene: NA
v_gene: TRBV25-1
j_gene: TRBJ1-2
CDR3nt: TGTGCCAGCAGTTCCGTGGGGGGTGGCTACACCTTC
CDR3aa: CASSSVGGGYTF

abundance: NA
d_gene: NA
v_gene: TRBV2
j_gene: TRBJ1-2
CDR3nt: TGTGCCAGCAGTAGTCGGGGGAGGGTGGGTGGCTACACCTTC
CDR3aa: CASSSRGRVGGYTF

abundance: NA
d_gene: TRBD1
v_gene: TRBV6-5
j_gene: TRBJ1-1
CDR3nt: TGTGCCAGCAGTAAAACAGGGGGTACCACTGAAGCTTTCTTT
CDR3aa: CASSKTGGTTEAFF

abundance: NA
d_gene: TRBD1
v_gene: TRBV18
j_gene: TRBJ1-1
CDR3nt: TGTGCCAGCTCAGGAAGGAGGGGACAGAGGGGCACTGAAGCTTTCTTT
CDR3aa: CASSGRRGQRGTEAFF

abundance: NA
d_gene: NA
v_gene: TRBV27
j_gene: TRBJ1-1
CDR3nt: TGTGCCAGCAGTTTAAAAGGGGGACCCAACACTGAAGCTTTCTTT
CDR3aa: CASSLKGGPNTEAFF

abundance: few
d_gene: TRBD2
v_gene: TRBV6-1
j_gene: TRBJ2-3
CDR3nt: TGTGCCAGCACTCCCCTAGCGGGGGGTACAGATACGCAGTATTTT
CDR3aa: CASTPLAGGTDTQYF

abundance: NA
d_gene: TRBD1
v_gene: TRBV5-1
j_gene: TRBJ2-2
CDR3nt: TGCGCCAGCAGCTCAGGGGGCGCAAAAACCGGGGAGCTGTTTTTT
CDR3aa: CASSSGGAKTGELFF

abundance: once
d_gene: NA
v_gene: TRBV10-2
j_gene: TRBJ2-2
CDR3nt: TGCGCCAGCACTCAACTAGCCCAGAACACCGGGGAGCTGTTTTTT
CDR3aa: CASTQLAQNTGELFF

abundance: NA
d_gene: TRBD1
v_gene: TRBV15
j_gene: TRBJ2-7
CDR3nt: TGTGCCACCAGCAGACACAGGGGGCCCATCGAGCAGTACTTC
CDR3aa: CATSRHRGPIEQYF

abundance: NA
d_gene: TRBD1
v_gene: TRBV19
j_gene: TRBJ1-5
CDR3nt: TGTGCCAGTAGGGGGGAGGGACAGGTTCGGCCCCAGCATTTT
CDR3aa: CASRGEGQVRPQHF

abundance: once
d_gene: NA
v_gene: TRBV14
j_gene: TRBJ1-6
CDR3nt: TGTGCCAGCAGCCAAGGTACCCAGGGTCCTCTCCACTTT
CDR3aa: CASSQGTQGPLHF

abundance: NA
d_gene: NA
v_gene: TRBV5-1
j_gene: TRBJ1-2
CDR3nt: TGCGCCAGCAGCTTGGAGGGGTATGGCTACACCTTC
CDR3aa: CASSLEGYGYTF

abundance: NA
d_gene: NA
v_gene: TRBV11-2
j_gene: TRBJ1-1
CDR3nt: TGTGCCAGCAGCGCACAGGGTAACACTGAAGCTTTCTTT
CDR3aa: CASSAQGNTEAFF

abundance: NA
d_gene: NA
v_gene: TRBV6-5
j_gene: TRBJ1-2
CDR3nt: TGTGCCAGCAGTTACACCTCAGGGTCCAATGGCTACACCTTC
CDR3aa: CASSYTSGSNGYTF

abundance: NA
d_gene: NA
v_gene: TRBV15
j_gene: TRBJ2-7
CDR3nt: TGTGCCACCAGCGCCCACAGGGTACCAGAAGTCTACGAGCAGTACTTC
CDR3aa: CATSAHRVPEVYEQYF

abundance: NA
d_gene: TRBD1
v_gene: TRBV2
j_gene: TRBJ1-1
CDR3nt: TGTGCCAGCAGTGGAAACTCTAGGACAGGGGGCTCTGAAGCTTTCTTT
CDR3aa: CASSGNSRTGGSEAFF

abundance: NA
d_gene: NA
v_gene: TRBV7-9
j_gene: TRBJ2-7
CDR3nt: TGTGCCAGCAGCTTGGAGGGGGCGGGCTACGAGCAGTACTTC
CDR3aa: CASSLEGAGYEQYF

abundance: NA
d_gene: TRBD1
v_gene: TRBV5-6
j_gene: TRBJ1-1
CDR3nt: TGTGCCAGCAGCCCGGGACAGGGGGCGAAAGACACTGAAGCTTTCTTT
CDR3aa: CASSPGQGAKDTEAFF

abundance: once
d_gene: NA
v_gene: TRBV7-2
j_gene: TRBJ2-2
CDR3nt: TGTGCCAGCAGCTTACAACTAGTGGGTGCCGGGGAGCTGTTTTTT
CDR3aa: CASSLQLVGAGELFF

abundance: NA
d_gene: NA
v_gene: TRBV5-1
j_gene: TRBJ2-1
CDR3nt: TGCGCCAGCAGCTCGAGGTCTGGGGCGGGAAATGAGCAGTTCTTC
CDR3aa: CASSSRSGAGNEQFF

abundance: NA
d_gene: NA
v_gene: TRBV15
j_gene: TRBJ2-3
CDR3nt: TGTGCCACCAGCCGCAGGGGAGGGGGAGATACGCAGTATTTT
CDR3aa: CATSRRGGGDTQYF

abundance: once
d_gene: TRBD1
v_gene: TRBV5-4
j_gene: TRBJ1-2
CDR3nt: TGTGCCAGCAGCTTGGGGGTGACAGGGCGGGAGGGCTATGGCTACACCTTC
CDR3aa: CASSLGVTGREGYGYTF

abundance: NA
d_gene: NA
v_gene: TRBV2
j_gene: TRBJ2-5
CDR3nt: TGTGCCAGCACTCCAGGGCGAGAGACCCAGTACTTC
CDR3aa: CASTPGRETQYF

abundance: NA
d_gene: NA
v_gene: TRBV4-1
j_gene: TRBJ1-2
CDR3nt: TGCGCCAGCAGCCACGAATCGTACAGTCTCTCTAACTATGGCTACACCTTC
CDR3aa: CASSHESYSLSNYGYTF

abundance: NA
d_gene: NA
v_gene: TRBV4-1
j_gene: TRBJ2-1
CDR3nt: TGCGCCAGCAGCCAAGATGAGGGCAGTAATGAGCAGTTCTTC
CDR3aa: CASSQDEGSNEQFF

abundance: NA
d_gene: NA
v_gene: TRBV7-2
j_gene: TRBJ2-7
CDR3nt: TGTGCCAGCAGCTTAGGACTTTCCTACGAGCAGTACTTC
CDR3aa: CASSLGLSYEQYF

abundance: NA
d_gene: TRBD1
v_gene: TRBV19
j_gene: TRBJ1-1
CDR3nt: TGTGCCAGTAGTATGCGGTTAACCGGGACAGCCCTTCCTGCGGCTTTCTTT
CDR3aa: CASSMRLTGTALPAAFF

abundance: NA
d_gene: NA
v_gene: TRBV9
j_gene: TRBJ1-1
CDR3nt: TGTGCCAGCAGCGTCGGCGGGGTTGGCACTGAAGCTTTCTTT
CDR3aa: CASSVGGVGTEAFF

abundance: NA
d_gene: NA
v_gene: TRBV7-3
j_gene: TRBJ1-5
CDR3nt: TGTGCCAGCAGCTTCCTCCTCAATCAGCCCCAGCATTTT
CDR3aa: CASSFLLNQPQHF

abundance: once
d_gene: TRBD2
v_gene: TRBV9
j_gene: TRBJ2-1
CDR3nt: TGTGCCAGCAGCCACTGGGGCGGGGGGGCTACGGATGAGCAGTTCTTC
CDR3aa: CASSHWGGGATDEQFF

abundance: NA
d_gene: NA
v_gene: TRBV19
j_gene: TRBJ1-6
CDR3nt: TGTGCCAGTAGTATAGCGAGGCATTCACCCCTCCACTTT
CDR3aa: CASSIARHSPLHF